This T cell receptor beta chain stems from a study of Ad26.COV2.S vaccination and SARS-CoV-2 variants. Sequencing used immunoSEQ multiplex PCR; TCRdb keeps in-frame clones, though not all of them. This table holds 380,000 or so clones, roughly 89% found once. Treatment indicated: roughly 18 received Ad26.COV2.S at low or high dose, single or two shots; about 5 received placebo; per-sample allocation not given. Vaccine and placebo recipients were sampled on day 63 after the first injection. Germline loops: CDR1 SQVTM, CDR2 ANQGSEA. V was pared by 1 base and J by 0 bases, with 4 bases between. The CDR3 consists of 13 residues.

Material: peripheral blood, obtained in a trial of Ad26.COV2.S vaccine versus placebo. The source is a person aged 18 to 59 who received the Ad26.COV2.S COVID-19 vaccine or a placebo. V usage is TRBV29-1 and J usage is TRBJ2-1; D is undetermined. As DNA, the CDR3 is TGCAGCGTTGAAGGGTTCTCCTACAATGAGCAGTTCTTC. It translates to CSVEGFSYNEQFF.